This T cell receptor beta chain came from a study of cytomegalovirus exposure and HLA in healthy donors. The data were produced by immunoSEQ multiplex PCR, yet TCRdb's version contains in-frame clones alone and is incomplete. The sample records tens of thousands of clones, about 93% being singletons. Deletions cut 5 bases from V and 5 bases from J, with 15 bases between. The CDR3 is made up of 14 amino acids. Per the germline V gene, CDR1 is SGHAT and CDR2 is FQNNGV. This clonotype was obtained from a man younger than 35 in good health and CMV-seronegative. The rearrangement uses TRBV11-2 and TRBJ1-2; D is possibly TRBD1 (6 bases). Sequencing was performed on PBMCs. This CDR3 reads CASSRYRESYGYTF. The CDR3 bases are TGTGCCAGCAGCCGATACAGGGAGAGTTATGGCTACACCTTC.